This T cell receptor beta chain was obtained from a study of blood T cells in healthy people across ages. General observations from the study: The study regarded diversity estimates from one million T cells as underestimates.

A second about 7 to 12 cycle PCR used barcoded and J-beta primers. Template switching added a 12-random-nucleotide identifier to every cDNA molecule. TCRdb re-called the 5' RACE reads through MiXCR, storing one row per CDR3 protein. The sample has approximately 800,000 distinct CDR3 sequences, roughly 60% seen once. In its sample, this clonotype was seen a few times. Its antigen is still unknown. The CDR3 spans 14 residues. Germline-derived CDR1 and CDR2 are LGHNA and YNFKEQ. V lost 0 bases to trimming and J lost 8 bases; unmatched junction nucleotides: 3. The source of this sequence is a man aged 30 to 45 in good health. This sequence joins TRBV4-2 and TRBJ2-1; 8 bases fit TRBD2. The source material was blood. CDR3 sequence: CASSQDSGSYEQFF. The CDR3 nucleotides are TGTGCCAGCAGCCAAGACAGCGGGAGCTATGAGCAGTTCTTC.